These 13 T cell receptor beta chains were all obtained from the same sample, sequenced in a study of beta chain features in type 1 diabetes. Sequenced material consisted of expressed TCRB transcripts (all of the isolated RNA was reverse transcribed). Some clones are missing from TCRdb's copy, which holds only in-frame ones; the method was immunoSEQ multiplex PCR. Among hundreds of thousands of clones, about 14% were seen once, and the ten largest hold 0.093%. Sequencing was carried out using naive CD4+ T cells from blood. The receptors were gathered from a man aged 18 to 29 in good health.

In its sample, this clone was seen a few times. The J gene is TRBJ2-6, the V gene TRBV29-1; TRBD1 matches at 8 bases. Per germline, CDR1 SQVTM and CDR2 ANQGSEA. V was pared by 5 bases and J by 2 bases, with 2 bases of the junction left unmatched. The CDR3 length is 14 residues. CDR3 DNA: TGCAGCGTTCCGACAGGGGCTGGGGCCAACGTCCTGACTTTC. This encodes CSVPTGAGANVLTF. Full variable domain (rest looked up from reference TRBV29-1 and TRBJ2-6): SAVISQKPSRDICQRGTSLTIQCQVDSQVTMMFWYRQQPGQSLTLIATANQGSEATYESGFVIDKFPISRPNLTFSTLTVSNMSPEDSSIYLCSVPTGAGANVLTFGAGSRLTVL.

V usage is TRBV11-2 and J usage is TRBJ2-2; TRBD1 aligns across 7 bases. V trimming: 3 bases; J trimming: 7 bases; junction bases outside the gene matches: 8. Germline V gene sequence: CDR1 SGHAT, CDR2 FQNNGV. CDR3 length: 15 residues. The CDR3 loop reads CASSLWDSTGGELFF. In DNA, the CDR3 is TGTGCCAGCAGCTTGTGGGACAGCACAGGCGGGGAGCTGTTTTTT.

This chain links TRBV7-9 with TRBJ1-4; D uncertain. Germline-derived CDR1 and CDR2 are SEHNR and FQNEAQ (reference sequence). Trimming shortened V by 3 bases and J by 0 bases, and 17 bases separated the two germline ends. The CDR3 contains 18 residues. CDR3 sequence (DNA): TGTGCCAGCAGCTTCCCCGGCAGGAACCTTGCAACTAATGAAAAACTGTTTTTT. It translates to CASSFPGRNLATNEKLFF.

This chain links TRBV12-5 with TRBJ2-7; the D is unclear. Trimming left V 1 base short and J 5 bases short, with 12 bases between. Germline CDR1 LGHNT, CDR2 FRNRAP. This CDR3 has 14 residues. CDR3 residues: CASGLATAPNEQYF. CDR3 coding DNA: TGTGCTAGTGGTTTGGCCACTGCCCCCAACGAGCAGTACTTC.

The CDR3 loop reads CASSRTGGSGANVLTF. The CDR3 DNA follows: TGTGCCAGCAGCCGGACAGGGGGCTCTGGGGCCAACGTCCTGACTTTC. The rearrangement joins TRBV7-3 to TRBJ2-6, with TRBD1 identical over 10 bases. Germline CDR1 and CDR2: SGHTA and FQGTGA. The CDR3 has 16 residues. J gave up 0 bases and V 5 bases, and 1 base lay outside the gene matches.

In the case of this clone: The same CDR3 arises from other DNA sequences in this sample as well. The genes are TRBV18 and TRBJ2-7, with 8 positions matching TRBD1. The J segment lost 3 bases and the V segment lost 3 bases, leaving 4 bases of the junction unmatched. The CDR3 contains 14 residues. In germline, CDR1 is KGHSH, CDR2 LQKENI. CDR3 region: CASSPDRGSYEQYF. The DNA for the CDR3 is TGTGCCAGCTCACCCGACAGGGGTAGCTACGAGCAGTACTTC.

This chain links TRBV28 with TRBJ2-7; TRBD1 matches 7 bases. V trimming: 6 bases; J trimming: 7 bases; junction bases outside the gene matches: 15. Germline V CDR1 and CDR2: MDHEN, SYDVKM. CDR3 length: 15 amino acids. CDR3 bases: TGTGCCAGCAGCTCTACAGGGGCCCCTGCTCAGGAGCAGTACTTC. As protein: CASSSTGAPAQEQYF.

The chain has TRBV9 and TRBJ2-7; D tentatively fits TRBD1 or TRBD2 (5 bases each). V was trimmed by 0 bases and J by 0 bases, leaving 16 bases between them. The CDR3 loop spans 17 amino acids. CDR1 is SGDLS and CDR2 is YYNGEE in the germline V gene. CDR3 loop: CASSVAPARDHSYEQYF. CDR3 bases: TGTGCCAGCAGCGTAGCCCCAGCCCGGGACCACTCCTACGAGCAGTACTTC.

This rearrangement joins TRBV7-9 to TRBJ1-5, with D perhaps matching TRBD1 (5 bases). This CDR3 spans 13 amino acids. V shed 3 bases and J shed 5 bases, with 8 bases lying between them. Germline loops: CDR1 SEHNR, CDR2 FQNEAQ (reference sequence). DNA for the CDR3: TGTGCCAGCAGCTTCAGGGCGGATCAGCCCCAGCATTTT. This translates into CASSFRADQPQHF.

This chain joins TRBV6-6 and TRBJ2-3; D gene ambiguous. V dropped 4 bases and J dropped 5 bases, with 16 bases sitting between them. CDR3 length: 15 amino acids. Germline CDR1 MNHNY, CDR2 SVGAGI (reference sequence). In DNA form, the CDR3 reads TGTGCCAGCAGTTCCCCCGCCGGCCGGCTAGATACGCAGTATTTT. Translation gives CASSSPAGRLDTQYF.

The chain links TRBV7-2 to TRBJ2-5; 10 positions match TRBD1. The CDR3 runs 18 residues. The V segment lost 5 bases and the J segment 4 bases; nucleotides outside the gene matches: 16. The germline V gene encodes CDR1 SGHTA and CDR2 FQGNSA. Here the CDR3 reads CASSPIAGTGAFRETQYF. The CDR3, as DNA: TGTGCCAGCAGCCCAATTGCCGGGACAGGGGCTTTTCGAGAGACCCAGTACTTC.

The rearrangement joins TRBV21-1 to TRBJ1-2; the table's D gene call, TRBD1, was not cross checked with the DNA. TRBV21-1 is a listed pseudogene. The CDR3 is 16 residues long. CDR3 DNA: TGTGCCAGCAGCAGGGGACGAACAGGGGGCGCGGGTGGCTACACCTTC. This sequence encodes CASSRGRTGGAGGYTF.

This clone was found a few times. CDR3 amino acids: CASSATGTGSYEQYF. CDR3 nucleotide sequence: TGTGCCAGCTCCGCGACCGGGACAGGGTCCTACGAGCAGTACTTC. This chain uses TRBV18 with TRBJ2-7, with 9 bases identical to TRBD1. Per the germline V gene, CDR1 is KGHSH and CDR2 is LQKENI. V shed 6 bases, J shed 1 base, and the junction held 7 bases outside the gene matches. This CDR3 is built from 15 residues.